The 11 T cell receptor beta chains given below trace back to one sample, sequenced in a study of CD8 T cells in ankylosing spondylitis. TCRdb reanalysed the 5' RACE reads using MiXCR and keeps one entry per CDR3 protein. There are about 160,000 distinct CDR3 sequences in the sample; around 19% occur only once, and under 9% lies in the top ten. The source material was blood, either unsorted or a sorted T cell fraction (not recorded which). Source of these receptors: a male donor with ankylosing spondylitis or in good health (not recorded which).

This clonotype has ten or more counts. The CDR3 loop reads CASRGRGTDTQYF. The CDR3 nucleotides are TGTGCCAGCAGAGGGAGGGGTACAGATACGCAGTATTTT. This chain joins TRBV28 and TRBJ2-3, with 7 bases identical to TRBD2. The CDR3 spans 13 residues. With V trimmed by 6 bases and J by 3 bases, 3 bases remained unmatched. Germline-derived CDR1 and CDR2 are MDHEN and SYDVKM. The full variable domain, in which reference TRBV28 and TRBJ2-3 provide the parts outside the CDR3, is DVKVTQSSRYLVKRTGEKVFLECVQDMDHENMFWYRQDPGLGLRLIYFSYDVKMKEKGDIPEGYSVSREKKERFSLILESASTNQTSMYLCASRGRGTDTQYFGPGTRLTVL.

This clonotype was seen repeatedly, ten times or more. The genes are TRBV5-1 and TRBJ2-7; 12 bases are a match to TRBD2. This CDR3 region has 18 residues. The V and J ends lost 4 bases and 2 bases, in that order; junction bases with no gene match: 13. CDR1 is SGHRS and CDR2 is YFSETQ in the germline V gene. In DNA form, the CDR3 reads TGCGCCAGCAGCGTACGGACTAGCGGGGACACCCCTCCCTACGAGCAGTACTTC. It is translated as CASSVRTSGDTPPYEQYF.

This chain links TRBV29-1 with TRBJ2-1; 8 bases agree with TRBD1. Looked up from germline, CDR1 is SQVTM and CDR2 is ANQGSEA. J gave up 5 bases and V 7 bases, and 13 bases lay outside the gene matches. The CDR3 sequence is 15 residues long. For the CDR3, the DNA is TGCAGCGCCCCCCCGGGACAGGCTTCTAACAATGAGCAGTTCTTC. It specifies CSAPPGQASNNEQFF.

In this sample, this clonotype turned up once. This rearrangement joins TRBV5-4 to TRBJ2-2, with D perhaps assigned TRBD1 or TRBD2 (6 bases each). The CDR3 consists of 14 residues. Per germline, CDR1 SGHNT and CDR2 YYREEE (reference sequence). The V and J ends lost 5 bases and 1 base respectively, with 9 bases between them. For the CDR3, the DNA is TGTGCCAGCAGTAAGGGGGGGAACACCGGGGAGCTGTTTTTT. Protein product: CASSKGGNTGELFF.

This clonotype was counted many times. The chain has TRBV10-3 and TRBJ1-1; D not certain. This CDR3 comprises 14 residues. Trimming shortened V by 4 bases and J by 4 bases, and 13 bases separated the two germline ends. Per the germline V gene, CDR1 is ENHRY and CDR2 is SYGVKD. The chain's CDR3 is CAISVKYGGTEAFF. The DNA for the CDR3 is TGTGCCATCAGTGTTAAATATGGAGGCACTGAAGCTTTCTTT.

Notes on this clonotype: This may arise from a read error, as a much more abundant clone is one base away. The chain is built from TRBV15 and TRBJ1-3; D unresolved. The CDR3 runs to 16 residues. Trimming took off 4 bases at V and 2 bases at J, with 15 bases between the two ends. Germline-derived CDR1 and CDR2 are LNHNV and YYDKDF (reference sequence). CDR3 in DNA: TGTGCCACCAGCATAGATCCTTGGCCGACTGGAAACACCATATATTTT. It yields the protein CATSIDPWPTGNTIYF.

The chain recombines TRBV28 with TRBJ2-3, with D possibly TRBD2 on 6 matching bases. V gave up 5 bases and J gave up 0 bases, with 21 bases separating them. The CDR3 loop spans 18 amino acids. Germline V gives CDR1 MDHEN, CDR2 SYDVKM. The CDR3 protein is CASSPRAETRDSTDTQYF. CDR3 coding DNA: TGTGCCAGCAGTCCTCGCGCCGAGACTAGAGATAGCACAGATACGCAGTATTTT.

This clonotype was seen many times. J is TRBJ2-3 and V is TRBV20-1; TRBD2 agrees at 10 bases. Germline V CDR1 and CDR2: DFQATT, SNEGSKA (reference sequence). The V gene end was trimmed by 0 bases and the J gene end by 2 bases; junction bases not matched to a gene: 5. The CDR3 runs 16 residues. Written as DNA, the CDR3 is TGCAGTGCTAGAGAACCCGGGACTAGCGTCACAGATACGCAGTATTTT. Translated, it gives CSAREPGTSVTDTQYF.

This clonotype was seen at least ten times. This chain connects TRBV28 to TRBJ1-1, with unresolved D. This CDR3 is built from 17 residues. Germline CDR1 and CDR2: MDHEN and SYDVKM. Trimming removed 6 bases from V and 5 bases from J, with 25 bases in between. CDR3 coding DNA: TGTGCCAGCAGGGGTTCCGACCGTCGAACTGGAAGAACTGAAGCTTTCTTT. This translates into CASRGSDRRTGRTEAFF.

This CDR3 reads CSVWTSGSNEQFF. The CDR3 coding sequence is TGCAGCGTTTGGACTAGCGGGAGTAATGAGCAGTTCTTC. The chain combines TRBV29-1 with TRBJ2-1, with 13 bases aligning to TRBD2. The length of the CDR3 is 13 residues. The germline CDR1 and CDR2 sequences are SQVTM and ANQGSEA. V lost 5 bases and J lost 7; bases outside the gene matches: 2.

This clonotype was seen ten or more times. V gene TRBV12-3 or TRBV12-4 combines with J gene TRBJ1-4; D unresolved. V dropped 1 base and J dropped 7 bases, with 10 bases sitting between them. The CDR3 covers 14 residues. The CDR3 loop is CASSLGDSGEKLFF. In DNA, the CDR3 is TGTGCCAGCAGTTTAGGGGATTCGGGTGAAAAACTGTTTTTT.